This record covers a single TCR beta chain. In germline, CDR1 is SNHLY, CDR2 FYNNEI. V lost 6 bases to trimming and J lost 6 bases, with 8 bases between them. This CDR3 contains 12 residues. The sample belongs to a study of blood T cell repertoires in COVID-19. Overall study: There were acute and convalescent COVID-19 samples, and they came from the United States, Italy and Spain. The cDNA or gDNA used as material had been derived from T cells, B-cell-depleted T cells, or PBMCs.

In the original analysis: Using reference gene primer amplification, nucleated cell counts were estimated. Sequencing was performed with immunoSEQ multiplex PCR; in TCRdb, only in-frame clones are kept and a portion is missing. D and trimming come from the DNA, and the V and J calls and clone size come from that table. The sample consists of approximately 410,000 clones, more than 80% of them appearing once. The sample comprised peripheral blood. The TCR sequence derives from a woman aged 30 to 39 with active or convalescent COVID-19. The genes are TRBV2 and TRBJ1-4; tentatively, D is TRBD1 (6 bases). The DNA of the CDR3 is TGTGCCAGCAGACAGGGAGATGAAAAACTGTTTTTT. It encodes CASRQGDEKLFF.